The 26 T cell receptor beta chains reported below all come from one sample, sequenced in a study of vaccination and CD4 T cells after COVID-19. Their recognized antigens are unknown. An Oncomine TCR Beta short-read assay was used to sequence the DNA from cultured CD4+ T cells. MiXCR, applied by TCRdb to the PCR reads, yields one record per CDR3 protein. The sample records over 14,000 distinct CDR3 sequences, around 56% being singletons. The treatment here: roughly 10-day PBMC culture with coronavirus spike peptide pools or control peptides (ViraFEST assay). Sequencing was done on a sample of CD4+ T cells from blood, cultured in vitro. These receptors originate from a human donor who had recovered from COVID-19.

The chain couples TRBV7-2 to TRBJ1-1; the D gene is possibly TRBD1 (5 bases). The germline CDR1 and CDR2 sequences are SGHTA and FQGNSA. The CDR3 is 14 amino acids. With 5 bases removed from V and 3 bases from J, the gap between germline ends came to 13 bases. CDR3 sequence: CASSEPTAYTEAFF. DNA for the CDR3: TGTGCCAGCAGCGAACCGACAGCCTACACTGAAGCTTTCTTT.

The CDR3 region has the DNA TGTGCCAGTAGTCGGGCAGTCAATCAGCCCCAGCATTTT. Amino acid sequence: CASSRAVNQPQHF. V and J are TRBV19 and TRBJ1-5; D is uncertain. V was trimmed by 5 bases and J by 3 bases, leaving 8 bases between them. Germline V gives CDR1 LNHDA, CDR2 SQIVND (reference sequence). The CDR3 consists of 13 residues. Drawing the rest from reference TRBV19 and TRBJ1-5, the complete variable domain is DGGITQSPKYLFRKEGQNVTLSCEQNLNHDAMYWYRQDPGQGLRLIYYSQIVNDFQKGDIAEGYSVSREKKESFPLTVTSAQKNPTAFYLCASSRAVNQPQHFGDGTRLSIL.

The V gene is TRBV6-2 or TRBV6-3, the J gene TRBJ1-5, with 7 bases lining up with TRBD1. The CDR3 is 14 amino acids. After removal of 2 bases from V and 10 bases from J, the junction contained 8 bases not matched to a gene. CDR1 is MNHEY and CDR2 is SVGEGT in the germline V gene. In DNA, the CDR3 is TGTGCCAGCAGTTACACAGGGGCGGGCACCCCCCAGCATTTT. This codes for CASSYTGAGTPQHF.

This clonotype has just a few counts. The chain carries TRBV6-2 or TRBV6-3 and TRBJ2-7; 7 bases agree with TRBD1. The CDR3 is 14 residues long. The germline CDR1 and CDR2 sequences are MNHEY and SVGEGT. V lost 4 bases and J lost 0; bases outside the gene matches: 3. The CDR3 DNA sequence: TGTGCCAGCAGTTCAGGGGGTCGCTCCTACGAGCAGTACTTC. Translation gives CASSSGGRSYEQYF.

The chain carries TRBV19 and TRBJ2-1; 8 bases are a match to TRBD2. Germline values: CDR1 LNHDA, CDR2 SQIVND (reference sequence). The CDR3 length is 16 residues. Trimming removed 4 bases from V and 7 bases from J; junction bases left unmatched: 12. CDR3 residues: CASSNSLGAGVNEQFF. CDR3 DNA: TGTGCCAGTAGTAACAGCTTAGGAGCGGGAGTGAATGAGCAGTTCTTC.

This clonotype was counted only a few times. The chain links TRBV20-1 to TRBJ2-3, with 9 nucleotides matching TRBD2. CDR1 and CDR2 (germline): DFQATT, SNEGSKA (reference sequence). CDR3 size: 12 residues. CDR3 loop: CMARVAGATQYF. The CDR3 DNA reads as TGCATGGCTCGGGTAGCGGGAGCAACGCAGTATTTT.

V gene TRBV7-2 combines with J gene TRBJ2-4; 8 bases are a match to TRBD2. Germline V gene sequence: CDR1 SGHTA, CDR2 FQGNSA. This CDR3 spans 13 amino acids. The trim removed 2 bases at V and 6 bases at J, leaving 0 bases unmatched. The CDR3 DNA follows: TGTGCCAGCAGCTTACGGGGGGGAAACATTCAGTACTTC. Its protein is CASSLRGGNIQYF. Using reference TRBV7-2 and TRBJ2-4 for the parts outside the CDR3, the full variable domain is GAGVSQSPSNKVTEKGKDVELRCDPISGHTALYWYRQSLGQGLEFLIYFQGNSAPDKSGLPSDRFSAERTGGSVSTLTIQRTQQEDSAVYLCASSLRGGNIQYFGAGTRLSVL.

This clonotype was picked up a small number of times. This chain uses TRBV12-5 with TRBJ1-2; D is possibly TRBD1 (6 bases). This CDR3 is built from 20 residues. V shed 0 bases and J shed 0 bases, with 23 bases lying between them. Germline-derived CDR1 and CDR2 are LGHNT and FRNRAP. CDR3 DNA: TGTGCTAGTGGTTTGGTACGGGGTACAGGGAAGGGAGTAGCTAACTATGGCTACACCTTC. Its protein is CASGLVRGTGKGVANYGYTF.

A few counts support this clonotype. This chain's CDR3 is CASSEWLAGETQYF. The CDR3 DNA sequence: TGCGCCAGCAGTGAGTGGCTAGCAGGGGAGACCCAGTACTTC. The V gene is TRBV10-1, the J gene TRBJ2-5, with D possibly being TRBD1 or TRBD2 (5 bases each). CDR1 is WNHNN, CDR2 SYGVQD, per germline (reference sequence). There are 14 residues in the CDR3. The ends were cut back, 1 base at V and 5 bases at J, with 11 bases in the middle.

The chain joins TRBV6-1 to TRBJ1-5; 7 bases are shared with TRBD1. V shed 6 bases and J 3 bases; nucleotides not matched to a gene: 5. CDR1 is MNHNS and CDR2 is SASEGT in the germline V gene. The CDR3 totals 14 residues. DNA of the CDR3: TGTGCCAGCAGCCGACAGGGTGACAATCAGCCCCAGCATTTT. Its protein product is CASSRQGDNQPQHF.

Only a few counts were recorded for this clonotype. The chain couples TRBV20-1 to TRBJ2-4, with 7 positions matching TRBD1. V lost 6 bases and J lost 0; bases outside the gene matches: 5. The length of the CDR3 is 14 residues. Germline V CDR1 and CDR2: DFQATT, SNEGSKA (reference sequence). Here the CDR3 reads CSAEDRLAKNIQYF. CDR3 DNA: TGCAGTGCGGAGGACAGGCTAGCCAAAAACATTCAGTACTTC.

V and J are TRBV6-5 and TRBJ1-5, with D possibly being TRBD1 (5 bases). The V gene lost 2 bases and the J gene lost 6 bases, with 17 bases spanning the gap. Germline loops: CDR1 MNHEY, CDR2 SVGAGI. This CDR3 has 16 amino acids. The DNA for the CDR3 is TGTGCCAGCAGTTACCCGGGGCGGGCGGGGGGTCAGCCCCAGCATTTT. Translating gives CASSYPGRAGGQPQHF.

The chain uses TRBV2 and TRBJ1-2, with TRBD1 as a possible D gene (6 bases). The CDR3 is 15 amino acids. Germline CDR1 is SNHLY and CDR2 is FYNNEI. Trimming removed 6 bases from V and 4 bases from J, with 18 bases in between. CDR3 in DNA: TGTGCCAGCAGCGCCGGACAGACTTTAGCCTATGGCTACACCTTC. Translation: CASSAGQTLAYGYTF.

This rearrangement joins TRBV6-1 to TRBJ2-2; D assignment may be TRBD1 or TRBD2 (5 bases each). This CDR3 has 15 amino acids. CDR1 MNHNS and CDR2 SASEGT come from the germline V gene. V gave up 6 bases and J gave up 1 base, with 12 bases separating them. This chain's CDR3 is CASRSGTVNTGELFF. DNA for the CDR3: TGTGCCAGCAGGTCCGGGACGGTGAACACCGGGGAGCTGTTTTTT.

This chain joins TRBV24-1 and TRBJ2-1; a possible D gene is TRBD1 (5 bases). V lost 3 bases to trimming and J lost 9 bases, with 20 bases between them. Per germline, CDR1 KGHDR and CDR2 SFDVKD. The CDR3 sequence is 16 residues long. The CDR3 protein is CATSDQRSRDGSEQFF. The CDR3, as DNA: TGTGCCACCAGTGATCAAAGGTCCAGGGATGGATCTGAGCAGTTCTTC.

The chain combines TRBV2 with TRBJ1-2; 11 nucleotides align to TRBD1. CDR1 SNHLY and CDR2 FYNNEI come from the germline V gene. V was clipped by 8 bases and J by 6 bases; unmatched bases: 5. The CDR3 runs 13 residues. As DNA, the CDR3 is TGTGCCAGCGCTGGGACAGGGGGACATGGCTACACCTTC. This sequence encodes CASAGTGGHGYTF. The complete variable domain, with remaining parts taken from reference TRBV2 and TRBJ1-2, reads EPEVTQTPSHQVTQMGQEVILRCVPISNHLYFYWYRQILGQKVEFLVSFYNNEISEKSEIFDDQFSVERPDGSNFTLKIRSTKLEDSAMYFCASAGTGGHGYTFGSGTRLTVV.

The chain employs TRBV11-2 and TRBJ1-1; 9 nucleotides line up with TRBD1. J gave up 7 bases and V 3 bases, and 0 bases lay outside the gene matches. This CDR3 region has 12 residues. Germline V gene data show CDR1 as SGHAT and CDR2 as FQNNGV. The chain's CDR3 is CASSLGQGEAFF. The CDR3, as DNA: TGTGCCAGCAGCTTGGGACAGGGTGAAGCTTTCTTT.

The rearrangement links TRBV7-6 to TRBJ1-4; D remains unclear. V lost 5 bases to trimming and J lost 8 bases, with 12 bases between them. The CDR3 has 13 residues. Per germline, CDR1 SGHVS and CDR2 FNYEAQ. The chain's CDR3 is CASSSGPREKLFF. The DNA for the CDR3 is TGTGCCAGCAGCAGCGGGCCGAGAGAAAAACTGTTTTTT. Variable domain in full (rest from reference TRBV7-6 and TRBJ1-4): GAGVSQSPRYKVTKRGQDVALRCDPISGHVSLYWYRQALGQGPEFLTYFNYEAQQDKSGLPNDRFSAERPEGSISTLTIQRTEQRDSAMYRCASSSGPREKLFFGSGTQLSVL.

In this sample, this clonotype turned up a few times. CDR3 loop: CASSLLQGANSPLHF. CDR3 DNA: TGTGCCAGCAGTTTATTACAGGGGGCCAATTCACCCCTCCACTTT. The chain is built from TRBV27 and TRBJ1-6, with 9 bases matching TRBD1. This CDR3 is built from 15 residues. The V gene's germline CDR1 is MNHEY and CDR2 SMNVEV (reference sequence). J was trimmed by 7 bases and V by 1 base; bases with no gene match: 2.

Only a few counts were recorded for this clonotype. This chain connects TRBV30 to TRBJ1-5; D unresolved. V was pared by 0 bases and J by 5 bases, with 8 bases between. This CDR3 region has 13 residues. The germline V gene has CDR1 GTSNPN and CDR2 SVGIG (reference sequence). CDR3 in DNA: TGTGCCTGGAGTGTACTCGCGTATCAGCCCCAGCATTTT. Protein: CAWSVLAYQPQHF.

Comment on this clonotype: An end of the junction differs from the germline gene, which may be a read error. This chain connects TRBV7-9 to TRBJ2-1; 7 bases fit TRBD1. The germline CDR1 and CDR2 sequences are SEHNR and FQNEAQ (reference sequence). The length of the CDR3 is 15 residues. In DNA form, the CDR3 reads TGTGCCAGCAGATTAGGCCTAGGGGGCAAGGATGAGCAGTTCTTC. It translates to CASRLGLGGKDEQFF.

V usage is TRBV29-1 and J usage is TRBJ2-1, with D possibly matching TRBD1 (6 bases). Deletions cut 6 bases from V and 4 bases from J, with 16 bases between. CDR3 size: 14 residues. Germline V gene lookup returns CDR1 SQVTM and CDR2 ANQGSEA. CDR3 amino acids: CSVDTTGQYNEQFF. CDR3 sequence (DNA): TGCAGCGTAGATACCACCGGACAGTACAATGAGCAGTTCTTC.

The gene calls are TRBV29-1 and TRBJ1-1; tentative D call: TRBD1 (5 bases). The CDR3 runs 13 residues. Germline V lookup: CDR1 SQVTM, CDR2 ANQGSEA. Between the trimmed V and J ends, which lost 4 bases and 0 bases, there was a span of 9 bases. Written as DNA, the CDR3 is TGCAGCGTTGGACGGACACTGAACACTGAAGCTTTCTTT. Translating gives CSVGRTLNTEAFF. The variable domain in full, completed from reference TRBV29-1 and TRBJ1-1, reads SAVISQKPSRDICQRGTSLTIQCQVDSQVTMMFWYRQQPGQSLTLIATANQGSEATYESGFVIDKFPISRPNLTFSTLTVSNMSPEDSSIYLCSVGRTLNTEAFFGQGTRLTVV.

V gene TRBV5-8 combines with J gene TRBJ1-5; D is unresolved. Looked up from germline, CDR1 is SGHTS and CDR2 is YDEGEE. The CDR3 spans 11 residues. V gave up 2 bases and J gave up 6 bases, with 3 bases separating them. This CDR3 reads CASSLGQPQHF. The CDR3 DNA is TGTGCCAGCAGCTTAGGTCAGCCCCAGCATTTT. The whole variable domain, remainder taken from reference TRBV5-8 and TRBJ1-5, is EAGVTQSPTHLIKTRGQQATLRCSPISGHTSVYWYQQALGLGLQFLLWYDEGEERNRGNFPPRFSGRQFPNYSSELNVNALELEDSALYLCASSLGQPQHFGDGTRLSIL.

The V and J genes are TRBV7-6 and TRBJ2-3; 7 positions match TRBD1. The CDR3 sequence is 16 residues long. J gave up 1 base and V 1 base, and 5 bases lay outside the gene matches. Germline assignment: CDR1 SGHVS and CDR2 FNYEAQ. CDR3: CASSLGGQGGTDTQYF. The CDR3 DNA reads TGTGCCAGCAGCTTAGGTGGTCAGGGGGGCACAGATACGCAGTATTTT. The whole variable domain, remainder taken from reference TRBV7-6 and TRBJ2-3, is GAGVSQSPRYKVTKRGQDVALRCDPISGHVSLYWYRQALGQGPEFLTYFNYEAQQDKSGLPNDRFSAERPEGSISTLTIQRTEQRDSAMYRCASSLGGQGGTDTQYFGPGTRLTVL.

The chain links TRBV4-3 to TRBJ2-3, with D perhaps assigned TRBD1 or TRBD2 (6 bases each). Germline V gene data show CDR1 as LGHNA and CDR2 as YSLEER. V was cut by 3 bases and J by 0 bases, with 19 bases left in between. The CDR3 has 18 residues. CDR3 in amino acids: CASSHGAPGAASTDTQYF. CDR3 DNA sequence: TGCGCCAGCAGCCACGGGGCCCCGGGGGCCGCTAGCACAGATACGCAGTATTTT.